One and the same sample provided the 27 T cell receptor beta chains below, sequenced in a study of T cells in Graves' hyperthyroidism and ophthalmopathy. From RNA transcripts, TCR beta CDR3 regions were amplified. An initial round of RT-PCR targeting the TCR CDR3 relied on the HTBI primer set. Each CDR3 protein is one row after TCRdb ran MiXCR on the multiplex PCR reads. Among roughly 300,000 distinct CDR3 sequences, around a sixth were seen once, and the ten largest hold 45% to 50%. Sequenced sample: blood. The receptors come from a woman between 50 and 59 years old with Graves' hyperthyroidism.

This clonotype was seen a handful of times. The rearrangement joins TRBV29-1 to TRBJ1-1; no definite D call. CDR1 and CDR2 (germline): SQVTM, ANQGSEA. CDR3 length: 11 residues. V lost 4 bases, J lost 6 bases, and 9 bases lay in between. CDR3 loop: CSVVVVAEAFF. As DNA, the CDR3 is TGCAGCGTTGTGGTGGTGGCTGAAGCTTTCTTT.

CDR3 protein: CASSWTPEDEKLFF. The CDR3 nucleotides read TGTGCCAGCTCATGGACCCCGGAGGACGAAAAACTGTTTTTT. The J gene is TRBJ1-4, the V gene TRBV18; D is uncertain. Germline-derived CDR1 and CDR2 are KGHSH and LQKENI. The V gene lost 5 bases and the J gene lost 8 bases, with 15 bases spanning the gap. This CDR3 has 14 amino acids.

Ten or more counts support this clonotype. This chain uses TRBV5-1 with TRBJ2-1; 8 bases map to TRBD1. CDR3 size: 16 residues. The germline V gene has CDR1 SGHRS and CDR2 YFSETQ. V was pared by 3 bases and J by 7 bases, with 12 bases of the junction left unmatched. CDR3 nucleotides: TGCGCCAGCAGCTCGGATGGGCAGGGGGCCCTAAATGAGCAGTTCTTC. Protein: CASSSDGQGALNEQFF. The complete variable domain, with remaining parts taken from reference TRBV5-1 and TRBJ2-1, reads KAGVTQTPRYLIKTRGQQVTLSCSPISGHRSVSWYQQTPGQGLQFLFEYFSETQRNKGNFPGRFSGRQFSNSRSEMNVSTLELGDSALYLCASSSDGQGALNEQFFGPGTRLTVL.

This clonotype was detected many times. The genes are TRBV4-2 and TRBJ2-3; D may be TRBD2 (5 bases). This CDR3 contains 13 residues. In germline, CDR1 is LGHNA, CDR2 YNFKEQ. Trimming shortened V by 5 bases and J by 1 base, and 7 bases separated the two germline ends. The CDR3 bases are TGTGCCAGCAGCGACGGGGGCACAGATACGCAGTATTTT. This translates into CASSDGGTDTQYF.

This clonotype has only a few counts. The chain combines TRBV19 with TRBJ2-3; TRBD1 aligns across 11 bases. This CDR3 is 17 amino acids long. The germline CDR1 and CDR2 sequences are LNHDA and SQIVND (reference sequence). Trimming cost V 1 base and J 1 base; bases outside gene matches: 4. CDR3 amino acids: CASSIVWTGGGTDTQYF. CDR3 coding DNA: TGTGCCAGTAGTATAGTTTGGACAGGGGGCGGCACAGATACGCAGTATTTT.

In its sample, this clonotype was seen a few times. CDR3 in amino acids: CASSISSGIGNEQFF. CDR3 coding DNA: TGTGCCAGTAGTATCTCTAGCGGGATAGGTAATGAGCAGTTCTTC. The chain employs TRBV19 and TRBJ2-1; TRBD2 aligns across 9 bases. The CDR3 runs to 15 residues. Germline V gene sequence: CDR1 LNHDA, CDR2 SQIVND (reference sequence). V was clipped by 3 bases and J by 7 bases; unmatched bases: 7.

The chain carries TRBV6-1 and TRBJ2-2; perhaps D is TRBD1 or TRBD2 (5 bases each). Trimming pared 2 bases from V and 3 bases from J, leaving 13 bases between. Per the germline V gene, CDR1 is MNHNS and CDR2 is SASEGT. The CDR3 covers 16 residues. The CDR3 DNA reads TGTGCCAGCAGTGAACCCCATGGGACGGACACCGGGGAGCTGTTTTTT. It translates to CASSEPHGTDTGELFF.

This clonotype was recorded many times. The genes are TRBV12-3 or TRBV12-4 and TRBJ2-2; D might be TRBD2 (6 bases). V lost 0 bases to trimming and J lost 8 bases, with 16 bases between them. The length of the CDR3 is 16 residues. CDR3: CASSLATVGLAGELFF. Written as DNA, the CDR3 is TGTGCCAGCAGTTTAGCTACGGTTGGGCTAGCGGGGGAGCTGTTTTTT.

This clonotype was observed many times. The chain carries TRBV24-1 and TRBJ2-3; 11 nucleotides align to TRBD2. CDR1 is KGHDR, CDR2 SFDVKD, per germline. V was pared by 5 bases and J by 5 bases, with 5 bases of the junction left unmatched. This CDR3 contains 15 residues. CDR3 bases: TGTGCCACCAGTGTTAGACTAGCGGGACGAGATACGCAGTATTTT. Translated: CATSVRLAGRDTQYF.

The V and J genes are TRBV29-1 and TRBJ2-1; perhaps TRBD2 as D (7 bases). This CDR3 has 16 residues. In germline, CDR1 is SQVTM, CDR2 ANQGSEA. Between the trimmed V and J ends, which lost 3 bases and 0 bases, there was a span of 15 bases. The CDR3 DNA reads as TGCAGCGTTGACCCACGGGGGGCCATCTCCTACAATGAGCAGTTCTTC. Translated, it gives CSVDPRGAISYNEQFF.

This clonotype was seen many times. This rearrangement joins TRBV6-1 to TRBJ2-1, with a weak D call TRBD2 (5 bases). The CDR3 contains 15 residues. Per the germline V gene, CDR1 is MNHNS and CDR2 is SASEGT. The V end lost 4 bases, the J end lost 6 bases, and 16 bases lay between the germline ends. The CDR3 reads CASSAGRESVNEQFF. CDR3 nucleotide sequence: TGTGCCAGCAGTGCGGGCCGGGAATCTGTCAATGAGCAGTTCTTC.

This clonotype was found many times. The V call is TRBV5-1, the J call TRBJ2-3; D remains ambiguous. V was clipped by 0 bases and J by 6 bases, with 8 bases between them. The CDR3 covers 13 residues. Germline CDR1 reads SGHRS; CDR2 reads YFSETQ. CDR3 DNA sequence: TGCGCCAGCAGCTTGGCCTTCAGGGATACGCAGTATTTT. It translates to CASSLAFRDTQYF.

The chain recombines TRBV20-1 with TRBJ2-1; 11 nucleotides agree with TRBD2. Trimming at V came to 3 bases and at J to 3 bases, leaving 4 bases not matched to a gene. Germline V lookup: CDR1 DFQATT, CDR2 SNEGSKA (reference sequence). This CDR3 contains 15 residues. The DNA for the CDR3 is TGCAGTGCTAGCTGGGGGACTAGCGGCTACAATGAGCAGTTCTTC. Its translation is CSASWGTSGYNEQFF.

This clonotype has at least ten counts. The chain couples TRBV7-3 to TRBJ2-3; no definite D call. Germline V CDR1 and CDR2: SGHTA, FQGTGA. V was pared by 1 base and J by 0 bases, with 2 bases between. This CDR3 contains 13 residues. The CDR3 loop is CASSLSSTDTQYF. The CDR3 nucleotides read TGTGCCAGCAGCTTAAGCAGCACAGATACGCAGTATTTT.

CDR3 residues: CASSLDSEAFF. The DNA of the CDR3 is TGTGCCAGCAGCCTCGACAGCGAAGCTTTCTTT. The V and J genes are TRBV6-1 and TRBJ1-1; D is possibly TRBD1 (5 bases). CDR3 length equals 11 residues. Trimming stripped 6 bases from V and 8 bases from J, with 10 bases between. The germline V gene encodes CDR1 MNHNS and CDR2 SASEGT.

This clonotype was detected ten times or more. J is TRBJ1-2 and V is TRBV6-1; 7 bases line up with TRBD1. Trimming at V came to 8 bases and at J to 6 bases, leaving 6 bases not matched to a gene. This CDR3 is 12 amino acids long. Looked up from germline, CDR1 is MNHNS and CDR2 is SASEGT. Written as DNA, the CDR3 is TGTGCCAGCCAAGACAGGGATGATGGCTACACCTTC. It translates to CASQDRDDGYTF.

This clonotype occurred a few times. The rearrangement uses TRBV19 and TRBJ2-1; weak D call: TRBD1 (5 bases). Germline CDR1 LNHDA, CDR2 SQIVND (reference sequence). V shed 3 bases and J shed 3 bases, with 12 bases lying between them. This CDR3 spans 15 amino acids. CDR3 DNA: TGTGCCAGTAGTATTGGCCAGGGCAACTACAATGAGCAGTTCTTC. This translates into CASSIGQGNYNEQFF.

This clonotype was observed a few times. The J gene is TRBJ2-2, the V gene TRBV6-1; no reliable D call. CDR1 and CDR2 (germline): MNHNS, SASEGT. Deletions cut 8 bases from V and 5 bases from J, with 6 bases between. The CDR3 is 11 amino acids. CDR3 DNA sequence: TGTGCCAGCGGTTGGACCGGGGAGCTGTTTTTT. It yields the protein CASGWTGELFF.

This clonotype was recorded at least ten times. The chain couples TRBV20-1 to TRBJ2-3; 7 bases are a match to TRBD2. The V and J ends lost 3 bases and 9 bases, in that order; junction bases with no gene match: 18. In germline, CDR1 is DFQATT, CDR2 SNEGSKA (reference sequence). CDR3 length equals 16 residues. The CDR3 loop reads CSASPLEAGVVDTQYF. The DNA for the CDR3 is TGCAGTGCTAGTCCCTTAGAGGCGGGGGTGGTTGACACGCAGTATTTT.

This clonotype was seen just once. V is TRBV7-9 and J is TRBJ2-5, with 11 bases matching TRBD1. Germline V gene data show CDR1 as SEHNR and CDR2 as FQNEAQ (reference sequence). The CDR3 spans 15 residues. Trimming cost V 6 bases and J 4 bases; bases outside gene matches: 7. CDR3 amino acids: CASSLDRGRRETQYF. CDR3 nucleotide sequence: TGTGCCAGCAGTTTGGACAGGGGGCGGCGAGAGACCCAGTACTTC.

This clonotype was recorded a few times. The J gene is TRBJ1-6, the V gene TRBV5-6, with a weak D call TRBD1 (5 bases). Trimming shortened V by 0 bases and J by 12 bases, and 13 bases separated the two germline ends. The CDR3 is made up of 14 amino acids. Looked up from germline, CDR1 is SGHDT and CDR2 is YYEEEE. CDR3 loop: CASSLGQGAIPLHF. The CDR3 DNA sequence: TGTGCCAGCAGCTTGGGTCAGGGCGCAATACCCCTCCACTTT.

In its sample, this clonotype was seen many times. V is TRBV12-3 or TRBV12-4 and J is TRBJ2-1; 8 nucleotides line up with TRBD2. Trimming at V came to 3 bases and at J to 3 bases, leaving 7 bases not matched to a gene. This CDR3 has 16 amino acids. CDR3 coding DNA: TGTGCCAGCAGTTTGGCGGGGGGTCGGATCTACAATGAGCAGTTCTTC. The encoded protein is CASSLAGGRIYNEQFF.

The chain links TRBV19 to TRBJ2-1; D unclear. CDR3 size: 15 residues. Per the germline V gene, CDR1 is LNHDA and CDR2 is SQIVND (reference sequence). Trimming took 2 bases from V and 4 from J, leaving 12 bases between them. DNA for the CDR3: TGTGCCAGTAGTATACAGGCTTTAACTTACAATGAGCAGTTCTTC. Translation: CASSIQALTYNEQFF.

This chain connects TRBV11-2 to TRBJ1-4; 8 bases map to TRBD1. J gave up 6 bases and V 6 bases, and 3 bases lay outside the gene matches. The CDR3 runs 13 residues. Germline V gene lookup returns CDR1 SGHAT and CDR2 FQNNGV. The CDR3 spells CASRDRVYEKLFF. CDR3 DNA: TGTGCCAGCAGGGACAGGGTCTATGAAAAACTGTTTTTT. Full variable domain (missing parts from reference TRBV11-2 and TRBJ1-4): EAGVAQSPRYKIIEKRQSVAFWCNPISGHATLYWYQQILGQGPKLLIQFQNNGVVDDSQLPKDRFSAERLKGVDSTLKIQPAKLEDSAVYLCASRDRVYEKLFFGSGTQLSVL.

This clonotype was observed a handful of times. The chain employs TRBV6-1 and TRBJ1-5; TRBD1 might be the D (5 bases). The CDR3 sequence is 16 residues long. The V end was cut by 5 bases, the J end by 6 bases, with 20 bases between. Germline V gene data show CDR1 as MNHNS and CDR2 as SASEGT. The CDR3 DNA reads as TGTGCCAGCAGTCACCCCCCCGGGGGGTTGGGTCAGCCCCAGCATTTT. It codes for CASSHPPGGLGQPQHF.

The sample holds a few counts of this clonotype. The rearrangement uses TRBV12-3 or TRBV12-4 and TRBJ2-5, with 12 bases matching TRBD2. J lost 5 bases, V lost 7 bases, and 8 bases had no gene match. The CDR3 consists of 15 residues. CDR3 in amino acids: CASTSSGGAQETQYF. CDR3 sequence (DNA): TGTGCCAGCACTTCTAGCGGGGGGGCTCAGGAGACCCAGTACTTC.

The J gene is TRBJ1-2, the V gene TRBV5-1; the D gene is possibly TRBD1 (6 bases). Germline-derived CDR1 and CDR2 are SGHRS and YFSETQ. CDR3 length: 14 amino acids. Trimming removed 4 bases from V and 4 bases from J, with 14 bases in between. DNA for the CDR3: TGCGCCAGCAGCCTCGCACAGGGCACCTATGGCTACACCTTC. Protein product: CASSLAQGTYGYTF.